This T cell receptor (beta chain) was sequenced for a study of T cell responses to AZD1222 COVID-19 vaccine. Assay: immunoSEQ multiplex PCR; the TCRdb copy retains only in-frame clones and omits some. The table records 150,000 to 180,000 clones, roughly nine tenths of them present only once. This clone showed up just a few times. The antigen is not known. Study-wide points: Nearly half of unique spike-specific TCRs reportedly avoided B.1.351 and B.1.1.7 mutated regions.

V lost 2 bases, J lost 2 bases, and 7 bases lay in between. CDR3 length equals 13 residues. Germline V gene sequence: CDR1 GTSNPN, CDR2 SVGIG (reference sequence). This chain connects TRBV30 to TRBJ1-5; D is undetermined. This clonotype was sampled from an adult in good health. The material sequenced was peripheral blood, taken on day 0 of AZD1222 vaccination. In DNA form, the CDR3 reads TGTGCCTGGAGTCAGTGGGGCAATCAGCCCCAGCATTTT. Translated, it gives CAWSQWGNQPQHF. Variable domain in full (rest from reference TRBV30 and TRBJ1-5): SQTIHQWPATLVQPVGSPLSLECTVEGTSNPNLYWYRQAAGRGLQLLFYSVGIGQISSEVPQNLSASRPQDRQFILSSKKLLLSDSGFYLCAWSQWGNQPQHFGDGTRLSIL.